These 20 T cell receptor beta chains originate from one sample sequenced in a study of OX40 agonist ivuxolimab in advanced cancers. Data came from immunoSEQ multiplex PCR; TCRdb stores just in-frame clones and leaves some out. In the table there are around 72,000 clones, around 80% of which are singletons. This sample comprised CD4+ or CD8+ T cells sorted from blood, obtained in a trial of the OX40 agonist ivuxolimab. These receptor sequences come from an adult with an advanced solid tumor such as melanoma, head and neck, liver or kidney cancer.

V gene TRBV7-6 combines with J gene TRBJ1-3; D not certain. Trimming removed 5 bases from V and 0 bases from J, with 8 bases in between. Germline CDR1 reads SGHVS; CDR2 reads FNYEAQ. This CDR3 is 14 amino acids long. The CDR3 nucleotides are TGTGCCAGCAGCCTCTCCCTCTCTGGAAACACCATATATTTT. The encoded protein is CASSLSLSGNTIYF.

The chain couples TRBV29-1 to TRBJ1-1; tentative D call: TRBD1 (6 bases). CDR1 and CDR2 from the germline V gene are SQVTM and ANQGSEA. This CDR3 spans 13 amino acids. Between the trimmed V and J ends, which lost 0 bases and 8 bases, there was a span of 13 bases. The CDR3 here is CSVEDYTGKEAFF. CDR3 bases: TGCAGCGTTGAAGATTACACAGGGAAGGAAGCTTTCTTT.

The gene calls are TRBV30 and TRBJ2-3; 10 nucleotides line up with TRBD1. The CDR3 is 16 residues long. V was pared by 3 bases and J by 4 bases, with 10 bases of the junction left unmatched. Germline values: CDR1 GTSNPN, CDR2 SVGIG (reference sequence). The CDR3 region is CAWSTSRDRGPDTQYF. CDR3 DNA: TGTGCCTGGAGCACCTCCCGGGACAGGGGCCCAGATACGCAGTATTTT.

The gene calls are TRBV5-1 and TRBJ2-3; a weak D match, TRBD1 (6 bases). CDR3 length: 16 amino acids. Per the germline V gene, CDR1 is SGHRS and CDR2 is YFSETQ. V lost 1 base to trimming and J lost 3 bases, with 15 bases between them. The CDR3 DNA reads TGCGCCAGCAGCTTGCTCGCCGCCAGGGGTACAGATACGCAGTATTTT. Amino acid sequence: CASSLLAARGTDTQYF.

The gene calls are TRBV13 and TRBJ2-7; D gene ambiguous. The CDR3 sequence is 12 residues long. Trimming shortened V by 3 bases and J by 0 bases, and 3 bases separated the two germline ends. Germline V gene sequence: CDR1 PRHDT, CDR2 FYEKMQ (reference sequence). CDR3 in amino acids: CASSFVSYEQYF. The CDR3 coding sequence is TGTGCCAGCAGCTTCGTCTCCTACGAGCAGTACTTC.

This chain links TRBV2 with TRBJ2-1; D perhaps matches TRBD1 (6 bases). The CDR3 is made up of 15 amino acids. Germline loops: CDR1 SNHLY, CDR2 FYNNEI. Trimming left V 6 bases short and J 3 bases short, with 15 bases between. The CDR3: CASRTQGPGYNEQFF. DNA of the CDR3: TGTGCCAGCAGAACCCAGGGGCCCGGCTACAATGAGCAGTTCTTC.

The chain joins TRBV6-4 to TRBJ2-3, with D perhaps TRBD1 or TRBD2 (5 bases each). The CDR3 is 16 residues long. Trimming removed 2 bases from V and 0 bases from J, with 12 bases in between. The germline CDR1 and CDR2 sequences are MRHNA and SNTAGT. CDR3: CASSDELRDSTDTQYF. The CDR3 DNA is TGTGCCAGCAGTGACGAGCTCCGGGACAGCACAGATACGCAGTATTTT.

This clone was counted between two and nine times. The DNA of the CDR3 is TGTGCCAGCAGTGCCGAGCTGCGAGGCCAGCAGTACTTC. Translating gives CASSAELRGQQYF. The rearrangement uses TRBV28 and TRBJ2-7; no firm D call. The CDR3 sequence is 13 residues long. Germline loops: CDR1 MDHEN, CDR2 SYDVKM. V lost 5 bases and J 8 bases, leaving 16 bases between the germline ends.

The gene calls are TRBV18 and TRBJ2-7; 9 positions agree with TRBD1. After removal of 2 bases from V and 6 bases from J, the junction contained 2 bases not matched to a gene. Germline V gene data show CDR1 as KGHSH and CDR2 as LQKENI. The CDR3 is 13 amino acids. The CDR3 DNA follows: TGTGCCAGCTCACCAACAGGGGGCCCCGAGCAGTACGTC. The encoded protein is CASSPTGGPEQYV.

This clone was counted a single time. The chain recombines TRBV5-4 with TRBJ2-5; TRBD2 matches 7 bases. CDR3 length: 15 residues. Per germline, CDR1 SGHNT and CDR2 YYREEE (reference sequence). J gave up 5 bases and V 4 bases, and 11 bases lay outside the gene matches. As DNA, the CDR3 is TGTGCCAGCAGCACCGGGACTACAAATCGGGAGACCCAGTACTTC. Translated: CASSTGTTNRETQYF.

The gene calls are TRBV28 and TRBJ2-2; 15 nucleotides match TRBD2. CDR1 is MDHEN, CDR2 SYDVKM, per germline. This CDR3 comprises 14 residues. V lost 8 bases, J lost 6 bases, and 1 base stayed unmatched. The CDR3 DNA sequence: TGTGCCAGCGGGACTAGCGGGGGGTCCGGGGAGCTGTTTTTT. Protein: CASGTSGGSGELFF.

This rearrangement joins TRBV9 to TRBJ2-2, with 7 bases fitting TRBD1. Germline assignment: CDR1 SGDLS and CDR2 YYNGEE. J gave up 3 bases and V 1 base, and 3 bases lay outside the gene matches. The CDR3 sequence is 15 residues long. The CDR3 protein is CASSVSTGYTGELFF. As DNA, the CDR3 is TGTGCCAGCAGCGTATCGACAGGGTACACCGGGGAGCTGTTTTTT.

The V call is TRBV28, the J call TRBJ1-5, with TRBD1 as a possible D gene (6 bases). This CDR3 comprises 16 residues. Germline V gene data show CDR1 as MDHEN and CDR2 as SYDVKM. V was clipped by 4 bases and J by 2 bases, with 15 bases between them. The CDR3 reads CASSSPAGAGNQPQHF. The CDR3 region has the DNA TGTGCCAGCAGTTCCCCGGCGGGGGCCGGCAATCAGCCCCAGCATTTT.

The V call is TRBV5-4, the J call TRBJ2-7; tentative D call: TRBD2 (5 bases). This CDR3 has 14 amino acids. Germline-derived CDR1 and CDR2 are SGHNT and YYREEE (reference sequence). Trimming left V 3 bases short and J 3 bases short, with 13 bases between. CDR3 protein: CASSSGGLIYEQYF. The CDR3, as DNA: TGTGCCAGCAGCTCCGGCGGACTCATCTACGAGCAGTACTTC.

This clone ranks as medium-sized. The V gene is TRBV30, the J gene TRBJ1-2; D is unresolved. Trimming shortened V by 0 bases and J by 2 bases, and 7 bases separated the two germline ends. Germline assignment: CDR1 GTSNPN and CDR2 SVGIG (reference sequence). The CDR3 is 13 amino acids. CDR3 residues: CAWSVDLNYGYTF. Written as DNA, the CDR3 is TGTGCCTGGAGTGTTGACCTCAACTATGGCTACACCTTC.

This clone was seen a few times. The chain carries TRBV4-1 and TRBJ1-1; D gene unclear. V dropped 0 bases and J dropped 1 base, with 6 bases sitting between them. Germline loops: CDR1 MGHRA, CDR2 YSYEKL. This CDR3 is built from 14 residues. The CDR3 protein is CASSQDAGNTEAFF. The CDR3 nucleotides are TGCGCCAGCAGCCAAGATGCCGGGAACACTGAAGCTTTCTTT.

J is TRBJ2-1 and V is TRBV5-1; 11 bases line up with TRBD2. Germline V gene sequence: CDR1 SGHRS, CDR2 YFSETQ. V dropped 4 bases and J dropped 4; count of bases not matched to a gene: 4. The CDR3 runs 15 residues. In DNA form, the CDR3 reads TGCGCCAGCAGCGATAGCGGGGGGGGATACAATGAGCAGTTCTTC. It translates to CASSDSGGGYNEQFF.

CDR3 bases: TGTGCCAGCCTTGAGGCAGGGGGCCAGAAAAAACTGTTTTTT. Protein sequence: CASLEAGGQKKLFF. This chain links TRBV28 with TRBJ1-4, with 8 bases that match TRBD1. J gave up 9 bases and V 8 bases, and 11 bases lay outside the gene matches. CDR1 MDHEN and CDR2 SYDVKM come from the germline V gene. There are 14 residues in the CDR3.

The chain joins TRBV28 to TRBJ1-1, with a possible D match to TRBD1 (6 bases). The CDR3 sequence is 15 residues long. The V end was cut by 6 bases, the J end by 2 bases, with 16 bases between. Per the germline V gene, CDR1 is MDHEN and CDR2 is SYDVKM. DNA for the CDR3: TGTGCCAGCAGAAGGAGCGGGGGCCTCAACACTGAAGCTTTCTTT. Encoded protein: CASRRSGGLNTEAFF.

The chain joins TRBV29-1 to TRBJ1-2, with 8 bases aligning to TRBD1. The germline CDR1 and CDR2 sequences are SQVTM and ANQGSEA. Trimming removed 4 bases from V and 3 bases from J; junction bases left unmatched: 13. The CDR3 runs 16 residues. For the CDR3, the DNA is TGCAGCGTTGCGTCCCGCTCCAGGGGGCGGGACTATGGCTACACCTTC. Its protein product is CSVASRSRGRDYGYTF.